What follows are 13 T cell receptor beta chains derived from one specimen sequenced in a study of T-cell memory formation after mild COVID-19. TCRdb used MiXCR to reprocess the 5' RACE reads, holding one entry per CDR3 protein. The sample includes under 150,000 distinct CDR3 sequences, approximately 22% of them seen just once. The sample consisted of PBMCs or a T cell subset sorted from them (not recorded which). The receptors here all came from a man aged 18 to 29 who had mild COVID-19 (a few samples of this study predate the infection). Cell type and time point are not known.

This rearrangement joins TRBV5-1 to TRBJ2-6; 9 bases agree with TRBD1. The CDR3 consists of 18 residues. Losses at the gene ends were 3 bases for V and 0 bases for J; bases not matched to a gene: 7. Germline CDR1 and CDR2: SGHRS and YFSETQ. The DNA of the CDR3 is TGCGCCAGCAGCTGGCCGGGACAGGGATACTCTGGGGCCAACGTCCTGACTTTC. This encodes CASSWPGQGYSGANVLTF.

This clonotype showed up just a few times. The rearrangement joins TRBV10-3 to TRBJ1-5, with D uncertain. The germline V and J ends were trimmed by 0 bases and 7 bases, with 10 bases remaining between them. This CDR3 is 14 amino acids long. Germline V CDR1 and CDR2: ENHRY, SYGVKD. CDR3 DNA sequence: TGTGCCATCAGTGAGTCGGGCAGCCGACAGCCCCAGCATTTT. Residues: CAISESGSRQPQHF.

This clonotype was seen only a few times. The chain recombines TRBV5-1 with TRBJ2-1; 9 bases match TRBD2. The V and J ends lost 4 bases and 6 bases, in that order; junction bases with no gene match: 5. Germline V gene lookup returns CDR1 SGHRS and CDR2 YFSETQ. The CDR3 runs to 14 residues. The CDR3 region is CASSPGLARNEQFF. The CDR3, as DNA: TGCGCCAGCAGCCCGGGACTAGCACGCAATGAGCAGTTCTTC.

At least ten counts were recorded for this clonotype. The V gene is TRBV4-3, the J gene TRBJ2-3; 9 positions agree with TRBD2. J lost 10 bases, V lost 2 bases, and 10 bases had no gene match. The CDR3 loop spans 15 amino acids. Looked up from germline, CDR1 is LGHNA and CDR2 is YSLEER. The CDR3 spells CASSQTPSSGGPQYF. The CDR3 coding sequence is TGCGCCAGCAGCCAAACCCCGTCAAGCGGGGGGCCGCAGTATTTT.

The sample holds many counts of this clonotype. This chain joins TRBV12-3 or TRBV12-4 and TRBJ1-1, with D unresolved. V dropped 3 bases and J dropped 5 bases, with 7 bases sitting between them. The CDR3 is 12 amino acids. The CDR3 nucleotides read TGTGCCAGCAGTTTGGCTGGGACTGAAGCTTTCTTT. Translating gives CASSLAGTEAFF.

This clonotype has a handful of counts. V gene TRBV7-9 combines with J gene TRBJ1-1, with TRBD1 as a possible D gene (5 bases). The germline gives CDR1 SEHNR, CDR2 FQNEAQ (reference sequence). CDR3 size: 13 residues. V was pared by 7 bases and J by 6 bases, with 15 bases between. As DNA, the CDR3 is TGTGCCAGCAACCCACAGGAGTGGGCTGAAGCTTTCTTT. It specifies CASNPQEWAEAFF. Variable domain in full (rest from reference TRBV7-9 and TRBJ1-1): DTGVSQNPRHKITKRGQNVTFRCDPISEHNRLYWYRQTLGQGPEFLTYFQNEAQLEKSRLLSDRFSAERPKGSFSTLEIQRTEQGDSAMYLCASNPQEWAEAFFGQGTRLTVV.

The chain has TRBV7-8 and TRBJ1-3; D is uncertain. With 6 bases removed from V and 8 bases from J, the gap between germline ends came to 14 bases. CDR1 is SGHVS, CDR2 FQNEAQ, per germline. The CDR3 totals 13 residues. The CDR3 loop reads CASSYEGMDTIYF. In nucleotides, the CDR3 is TGTGCCAGCAGTTACGAGGGCATGGACACCATATATTTT.

The chain couples TRBV4-1 to TRBJ1-3; D not resolved. Germline V gene data show CDR1 as MGHRA and CDR2 as YSYEKL. This CDR3 spans 16 amino acids. V was clipped by 1 base and J by 2 bases, with 12 bases between them. CDR3 protein: CASSQVPPMTGNTIYF. CDR3 DNA: TGCGCCAGCAGCCAAGTTCCTCCAATGACTGGAAACACCATATATTTT.

The chain has TRBV9 and TRBJ1-3; the D gene is possibly TRBD1 (5 bases). V was pared by 7 bases and J by 4 bases, with 15 bases between. The CDR3 has 14 amino acids. Germline-derived CDR1 and CDR2 are SGDLS and YYNGEE. CDR3 sequence (DNA): TGTGCCAGCGGGGACGGAAGGTTAGGAAACACCATATATTTT. This encodes CASGDGRLGNTIYF.

This clonotype was counted a few times. CDR3 protein: CASTATSAFYTDTQYF. The CDR3 DNA follows: TGTGCCAGCACCGCGACTAGCGCTTTTTACACAGATACGCAGTATTTT. This chain links TRBV3-1 with TRBJ2-3; TRBD2 agrees at 8 bases. CDR1 and CDR2 (germline): LGHDT, YNNKEL (reference sequence). The CDR3 covers 16 residues. J gave up 2 bases and V 7 bases, and 11 bases lay outside the gene matches.

This clonotype was counted a few times. The V call is TRBV20-1, the J call TRBJ2-5; 7 nucleotides match TRBD1. Germline CDR1 reads DFQATT; CDR2 reads SNEGSKA (reference sequence). The CDR3 runs to 12 residues. Trimming cost V 5 bases and J 3 bases; bases outside gene matches: 3. The CDR3 protein is CSAPGQEETQYF. DNA of the CDR3: TGCAGTGCTCCCGGACAGGAAGAGACCCAGTACTTC.

This chain links TRBV5-1 with TRBJ1-2; D not certain. CDR3 length: 13 residues. Germline CDR1 reads SGHRS; CDR2 reads YFSETQ. The ends were cut back, 4 bases at V and 4 bases at J, with 11 bases in the middle. This CDR3 is CASSNDVSYGYTF. CDR3 DNA: TGCGCCAGCAGCAACGACGTTTCCTATGGCTACACCTTC.

This clonotype was seen only a few times. The chain joins TRBV12-3 or TRBV12-4 to TRBJ2-5; TRBD1 agrees at 7 bases. Germline trimming cut 6 bases from V and 4 bases from J; bases unmatched to any gene: 11. There are 15 residues in the CDR3. Here the CDR3 reads CASSEMTGFAETQYF. For the CDR3, the DNA is TGTGCCAGCAGCGAAATGACAGGGTTCGCAGAGACCCAGTACTTC.